This record covers a single T cell receptor beta chain. This sample was included in a study of blood T cell repertoires in COVID-19. Study background: Specimens from acute and convalescent COVID-19 originated in the United States, Italy and Spain. T cells, B-cell-depleted T cells, or PBMCs supplied cDNA or gDNA.

Original handling: Amplified reference gene primers provided the basis for estimating nucleated cell counts. The repertoire was sequenced with immunoSEQ multiplex PCR; TCRdb's copy has only in-frame clones and lacks some. The D gene and trimming were derived from the DNA, and the V and J assignments and clone size from that table. The profile shows roughly 24,000 clones, 80% to 90% of them singletons. This CDR3 has 16 amino acids. The germline V gene encodes CDR1 SGHTS and CDR2 YDEGEE. V shed 3 bases, J shed 0 bases, and the junction held 3 bases outside the gene matches. The sequenced sample was peripheral blood. The sequence came from a man in his 70s in a cohort sampled during active COVID-19. This rearrangement joins TRBV5-8 to TRBJ2-6, with 7 nucleotides matching TRBD1. The CDR3, as DNA: TGTGCCAGCAGCTCGGGACAGCCCTCTGGGGCCAACGTCCTGACTTTC. Encoded protein: CASSSGQPSGANVLTF.